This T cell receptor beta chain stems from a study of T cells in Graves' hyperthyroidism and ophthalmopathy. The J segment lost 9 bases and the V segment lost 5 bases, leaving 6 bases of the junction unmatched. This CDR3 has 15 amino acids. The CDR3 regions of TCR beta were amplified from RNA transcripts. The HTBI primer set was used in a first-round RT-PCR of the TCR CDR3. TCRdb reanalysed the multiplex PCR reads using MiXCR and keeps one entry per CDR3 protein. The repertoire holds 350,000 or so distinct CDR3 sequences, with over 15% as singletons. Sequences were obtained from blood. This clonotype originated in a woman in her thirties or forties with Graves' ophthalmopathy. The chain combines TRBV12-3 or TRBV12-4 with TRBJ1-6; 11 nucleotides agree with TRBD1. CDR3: CASSLAGTGGSPLHF. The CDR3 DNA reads TGTGCCAGCAGTCTGGCCGGGACAGGGGGTTCACCCCTCCACTTT.